The 21 T cell receptor beta chains presented below share a single source sample, sequenced in a study of cytomegalovirus exposure and HLA in healthy donors. This PCR relied on a set of 60 Vbeta primers and 13 Jbeta primers. The method was immunoSEQ multiplex PCR; TCRdb's version includes in-frame clones alone and lacks a portion of them. The table lists a few hundred thousand clones, 70% to 80% of them singletons. Sequences were obtained from PBMCs. Receptor source: a woman aged 55-69 years in good health and CMV-seropositive.

The chain links TRBV18 to TRBJ2-7, with D possibly TRBD1 on 5 matching bases. This CDR3 comprises 13 residues. Deletions cut 6 bases from V and 3 bases from J, with 12 bases between. Germline CDR1 KGHSH, CDR2 LQKENI. CDR3 protein: CASSELDSYEQYF. CDR3 nucleotides: TGTGCCAGCTCCGAGCTAGACAGCTACGAGCAGTACTTC.

This chain connects TRBV18 to TRBJ1-1; D perhaps matches TRBD1 (6 bases). This CDR3 has 13 residues. Germline V gives CDR1 KGHSH, CDR2 LQKENI. The V gene lost 5 bases and the J gene lost 3 bases, with 10 bases spanning the gap. The chain's CDR3 is CASSGGSDTEAFF. Here the CDR3 DNA reads TGTGCCAGCTCAGGGGGCTCGGACACTGAAGCTTTCTTT.

This clone appeared a few times. The rearrangement joins TRBV29-1 to TRBJ2-7, with TRBD2 matching 9 bases. This CDR3 comprises 12 residues. The V segment lost 6 bases and the J segment 4 bases; nucleotides outside the gene matches: 4. From germline, CDR1 is SQVTM and CDR2 ANQGSEA. The CDR3 DNA follows: TGCAGCGTGGTAGCGGGGGATTACGAGCAGTACTTC. It encodes CSVVAGDYEQYF.

V gene TRBV5-1 combines with J gene TRBJ2-3, with D possibly matching TRBD1 (5 bases). The CDR3 loop spans 13 amino acids. CDR1 is SGHRS, CDR2 YFSETQ, per germline. The germline V and J ends were trimmed by 4 bases and 4 bases, with 10 bases remaining between them. In DNA, the CDR3 is TGCGCCAGCAGCAATCAGGGCGCAGATACGCAGTATTTT. Residues: CASSNQGADTQYF.

This sequence joins TRBV5-1 and TRBJ1-2; D is unclear. V was clipped by 4 bases and J by 2 bases, with 12 bases between them. CDR3 length equals 14 residues. The germline V gene has CDR1 SGHRS and CDR2 YFSETQ. This chain's CDR3 is CASSPTTINYGYTF. The DNA for the CDR3 is TGCGCCAGCAGCCCGACGACAATAAACTATGGCTACACCTTC.

The chain employs TRBV9 and TRBJ2-1, with 7 bases matching TRBD1. This CDR3 has 17 residues. Germline V gene data show CDR1 as SGDLS and CDR2 as YYNGEE. J gave up 1 base and V 0 bases, and 7 bases lay outside the gene matches. CDR3 nucleotides: TGTGCCAGCAGCGTAGCGGTGACAGGGAAATCCTACAATGAGCAGTTCTTC. Its protein product is CASSVAVTGKSYNEQFF.

This chain joins TRBV25-1 and TRBJ2-7, with D perhaps TRBD2 (5 bases). Trimming stripped 0 bases from V and 3 bases from J, with 6 bases between. The CDR3 is made up of 13 amino acids. CDR1 is MGHDK and CDR2 is SYGVNS in the germline V gene. Here the CDR3 DNA reads TGTGCCAGCAGTGAATATCGGGACTACGAGCAGTACTTC. Residues: CASSEYRDYEQYF.

The rearrangement uses TRBV5-1 and TRBJ2-3, with TRBD2 matching over 9 bases. Trimming took 2 bases from V and 4 from J; bases not matched to a gene: 2. Germline CDR1 and CDR2: SGHRS and YFSETQ. The CDR3 sequence is 14 residues long. The CDR3 DNA sequence: TGCGCCAGCAGCTTAGCGGGAGGTTCAGATACGCAGTATTTT. Protein product: CASSLAGGSDTQYF. Using reference TRBV5-1 and TRBJ2-3 for the parts outside the CDR3, the full variable domain is KAGVTQTPRYLIKTRGQQVTLSCSPISGHRSVSWYQQTPGQGLQFLFEYFSETQRNKGNFPGRFSGRQFSNSRSEMNVSTLELGDSALYLCASSLAGGSDTQYFGPGTRLTVL.

The chain carries TRBV12-5 and TRBJ2-2, with TRBD2 matching over 12 bases. This CDR3 region has 16 residues. Per germline, CDR1 LGHNT and CDR2 FRNRAP. V was pared by 7 bases and J by 1 base, with 4 bases of the junction left unmatched. The CDR3 here is CASVRTSGMNTGELFF. As DNA, the CDR3 is TGTGCTAGTGTCCGGACTAGCGGGATGAACACCGGGGAGCTGTTTTTT. Based on the CDR3 plus reference TRBV12-5 and TRBJ2-2, the full variable domain is DARVTQTPRHKVTEMGQEVTMRCQPILGHNTVFWYRQTMMQGLELLAYFRNRAPLDDSGMPKDRFSAEMPDATLATLKIQPSEPRDSAVYFCASVRTSGMNTGELFFGEGSRLTVL.

V and J are TRBV6-5 and TRBJ2-7; TRBD2 agrees at 7 bases. The CDR3 consists of 14 residues. V shed 4 bases and J 5 bases; nucleotides not matched to a gene: 8. Germline V gene sequence: CDR1 MNHEY, CDR2 SVGAGI. The CDR3 DNA reads as TGTGCCAGCAGTTCCCCAAAGACTAGCAACGAGCAGTACTTC. Its translation: CASSSPKTSNEQYF.

V usage is TRBV6-5 and J usage is TRBJ2-5; TRBD1 might be the D (6 bases). The DNA end lines up better with TRBJ2-7; the J call may be wrong. The CDR3 is made up of 16 amino acids. Germline loops: CDR1 MNHEY, CDR2 SVGAGI. The CDR3 region has the DNA TGTGCCAGCAGTTACTCGAGGTCGGGACACCTCTACGAGCAGTACTTC. It translates to CASSYSRSGHLYEQYF.

This sequence joins TRBV4-1 and TRBJ2-7; D remains ambiguous. Germline V CDR1 and CDR2: MGHRA, YSYEKL. V shed 5 bases and J shed 7 bases, with 15 bases lying between them. The CDR3 runs 13 residues. The CDR3 reads CASSSPTLSEQYF. The CDR3 region has the DNA TGCGCCAGCAGCTCACCGACTCTGTCTGAGCAGTACTTC.

This chain uses TRBV19 with TRBJ2-7; 11 bases match TRBD1. The junction had 3 bases not matched to a gene; V was cut back by 5 bases and J by 6 bases. From germline, CDR1 is LNHDA and CDR2 SQIVND (reference sequence). The CDR3 sequence is 13 residues long. The CDR3 nucleotides are TGTGCCAGTAGTCCGGACAGGGGGCTCGAGCAGTACTTC. Its protein product is CASSPDRGLEQYF. Together with reference TRBV19 and TRBJ2-7, the CDR3 gives the full variable domain: DGGITQSPKYLFRKEGQNVTLSCEQNLNHDAMYWYRQDPGQGLRLIYYSQIVNDFQKGDIAEGYSVSREKKESFPLTVTSAQKNPTAFYLCASSPDRGLEQYFGPGTRLTVT.

CDR3 in amino acids: CASSSAATDTQYF. CDR3 DNA: TGCGCCAGCAGCAGCGCAGCCACAGATACGCAGTATTTT. This chain uses TRBV5-1 with TRBJ2-3; D gene unclear. Trimming pared 4 bases from V and 2 bases from J, leaving 8 bases between. This CDR3 has 13 residues. The germline CDR1 and CDR2 sequences are SGHRS and YFSETQ.

This chain uses TRBV5-1 with TRBJ2-3; D possibly corresponds to TRBD2 (5 bases). The CDR3 is 13 amino acids. The germline V gene encodes CDR1 SGHRS and CDR2 YFSETQ. Between the trimmed V and J ends, which lost 5 bases and 2 bases, there was a span of 9 bases. The CDR3 here is CASSSALTDTQYF. CDR3 nucleotide sequence: TGCGCCAGCAGTAGCGCGCTCACAGATACGCAGTATTTT.

The gene calls are TRBV5-6 and TRBJ2-3; D is possibly TRBD2 (6 bases). The CDR3 loop spans 15 amino acids. The V and J ends lost 5 bases and 2 bases respectively, with 15 bases between them. Germline V CDR1 and CDR2: SGHDT, YYEEEE. CDR3 DNA: TGTGCCAGCAGTAGGGACTGGCGATCCACAGATACGCAGTATTTT. Translated, it gives CASSRDWRSTDTQYF.

CDR3 region: CASRKAGDEETQYF. CDR3 in DNA: TGTGCCAGCAGGAAAGCGGGAGACGAAGAGACCCAGTACTTC. The chain recombines TRBV27 with TRBJ2-5; 8 nucleotides agree with TRBD2. The V gene end was trimmed by 6 bases and the J gene end by 3 bases; junction bases not matched to a gene: 6. CDR3 length: 14 residues. CDR1 MNHEY and CDR2 SMNVEV come from the germline V gene (reference sequence).

This chain joins TRBV30 and TRBJ2-7, with 7 positions matching TRBD1. In germline, CDR1 is GTSNPN, CDR2 SVGIG (reference sequence). V was clipped by 0 bases and J by 0 bases; unmatched bases: 5. The CDR3 has 15 residues. The CDR3 protein is CAWSVPRGTSYEQYF. The CDR3 DNA reads TGTGCCTGGAGTGTACCCAGGGGGACCTCCTACGAGCAGTACTTC. Combining the CDR3 with reference TRBV30 and TRBJ2-7 gives the whole variable domain SQTIHQWPATLVQPVGSPLSLECTVEGTSNPNLYWYRQAAGRGLQLLFYSVGIGQISSEVPQNLSASRPQDRQFILSSKKLLLSDSGFYLCAWSVPRGTSYEQYFGPGTRLTVT.

CDR3 loop: CASSSLAGGPKYF. The DNA of the CDR3 is TGTGCCAGCAGCTCTTTAGCGGGAGGGCCAAAGTACTTC. This chain uses TRBV9 with TRBJ2-7, with 11 bases aligning to TRBD2. Germline V lookup: CDR1 SGDLS, CDR2 YYNGEE. This CDR3 has 13 residues. V shed 4 bases and J 11 bases; nucleotides not matched to a gene: 8.

The chain employs TRBV5-4 and TRBJ1-2, with 10 bases lining up with TRBD1. Germline V gives CDR1 SGHNT, CDR2 YYREEE (reference sequence). The CDR3 is 14 residues long. The junction had 5 bases not matched to a gene; V was cut back by 4 bases and J by 5 bases. CDR3 amino acids: CASSRQGAGYGYTF. In DNA, the CDR3 is TGTGCCAGCAGCAGACAGGGGGCGGGGTATGGCTACACCTTC.

Only a few counts were recorded for this clone. This rearrangement joins TRBV5-8 to TRBJ1-1; no clear D gene. This CDR3 spans 15 amino acids. Looked up from germline, CDR1 is SGHTS and CDR2 is YDEGEE. V was shortened by 2 bases and J by 10 bases, with 21 bases between the two germline ends. DNA of the CDR3: TGTGCCAGCAGCTTCGAACCGGGAATTCACGCGGGAGCTTTCTTT. As protein: CASSFEPGIHAGAFF.